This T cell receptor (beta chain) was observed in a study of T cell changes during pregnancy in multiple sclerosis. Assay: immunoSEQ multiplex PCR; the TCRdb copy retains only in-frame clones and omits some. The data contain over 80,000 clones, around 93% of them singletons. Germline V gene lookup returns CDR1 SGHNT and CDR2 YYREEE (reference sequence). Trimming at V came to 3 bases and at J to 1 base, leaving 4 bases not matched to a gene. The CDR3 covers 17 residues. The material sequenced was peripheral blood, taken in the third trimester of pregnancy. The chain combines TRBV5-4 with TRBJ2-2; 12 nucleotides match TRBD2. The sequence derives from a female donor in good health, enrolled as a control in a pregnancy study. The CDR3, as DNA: TGTGCCAGCAGCTCGGGACTAGCGGGCGTGAACACCGGGGAGCTGTTTTTT. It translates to CASSSGLAGVNTGELFF. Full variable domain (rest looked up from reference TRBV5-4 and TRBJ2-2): ETGVTQSPTHLIKTRGQQVTLRCSSQSGHNTVSWYQQALGQGPQFIFQYYREEENGRGNFPPRFSGLQFPNYSSELNVNALELDDSALYLCASSSGLAGVNTGELFFGEGSRLTVL.